This T cell receptor beta chain is from a study of T cell responses to AZD1222 COVID-19 vaccine. TCRdb's copy holds only in-frame clones and misses some; the assay was immunoSEQ multiplex PCR. This sample has about 150,000 clones, with 80% to 90% found just once. Germline CDR1 SGDLS, CDR2 YYNGEE. The J segment lost 0 bases and the V segment lost 5 bases, leaving 4 bases of the junction unmatched. This CDR3 region has 15 residues. The rearrangement joins TRBV9 to TRBJ2-1; TRBD1 matches 8 bases. This TCR was recovered from an adult who received the AZD1222 COVID-19 vaccine. This material consisted of peripheral blood, taken 28 days after the second AZD1222 dose. CDR3 coding DNA: TGTGCCAGCAGACCTCAGGGGGCCTCCTACAATGAGCAGTTCTTC. It is translated as CASRPQGASYNEQFF.